Listed here are 8 T cell receptor beta chains from one sample, sequenced in a study of blood T cell repertoires in COVID-19. The repertoire was sequenced with immunoSEQ multiplex PCR; TCRdb's copy has only in-frame clones and lacks some. The table shows roughly 700,000 clones, with 85% to 90% occurring only once. Specimen: peripheral blood. All receptors derive from a woman between 18 and 29 years old with acute or convalescent COVID-19.

This chain joins TRBV7-9 and TRBJ1-1, with a weak D call TRBD1 (5 bases). V shed 5 bases and J shed 2 bases, with 21 bases lying between them. The CDR3 has 17 amino acids. Germline CDR1 SEHNR, CDR2 FQNEAQ (reference sequence). Here the CDR3 reads CASSPPAGGGKNTEAFF. The CDR3 bases are TGTGCCAGCAGCCCCCCGGCCGGGGGAGGGAAAAACACTGAAGCTTTCTTT. The full variable domain, completed using reference TRBV7-9 and TRBJ1-1, is DTGVSQNPRHKITKRGQNVTFRCDPISEHNRLYWYRQTLGQGPEFLTYFQNEAQLEKSRLLSDRFSAERPKGSFSTLEIQRTEQGDSAMYLCASSPPAGGGKNTEAFFGQGTRLTVV.

This chain connects TRBV12-3 or TRBV12-4 to TRBJ2-3; D might be TRBD1 (6 bases). This CDR3 region has 11 residues. The ends were cut back, 7 bases at V and 9 bases at J, with 11 bases in the middle. As DNA, the CDR3 is TGTGCCAGCAACATGGGGACAACGCAGTATTTT. It specifies CASNMGTTQYF.

The rearrangement uses TRBV2 and TRBJ1-2, with a tentative D call TRBD1 (5 bases). Looked up from germline, CDR1 is SNHLY and CDR2 is FYNNEI. The V gene lost 4 bases and the J gene lost 2 bases, with 11 bases spanning the gap. This CDR3 spans 14 amino acids. In nucleotides, the CDR3 is TGTGCCAGCAGTGGAGGCGGGGACAACTATGGCTACACCTTC. It codes for CASSGGGDNYGYTF.

The V call is TRBV7-2, the J call TRBJ1-2; D unclear. Germline V lookup: CDR1 SGHTA, CDR2 FQGNSA. The length of the CDR3 is 15 residues. The V end lost 3 bases, the J end lost 7 bases, and 18 bases lay between the germline ends. For the CDR3, the DNA is TGTGCCAGCAGCTTTCATACGGGGTGGGCCGCTGGCTACACCTTC. Its translation is CASSFHTGWAAGYTF.

The rearrangement joins TRBV19 to TRBJ2-2; D call uncertain. CDR3 length: 15 amino acids. CDR1 LNHDA and CDR2 SQIVND come from the germline V gene (reference sequence). Trimming took off 5 bases at V and 1 base at J, with 11 bases between the two ends. In nucleotides, the CDR3 is TGTGCCAGTAGTCCCTCCCCGGTGAACACCGGGGAGCTGTTTTTT. Its translation: CASSPSPVNTGELFF.

The chain has TRBV7-9 and TRBJ2-3; TRBD2 matches at 7 bases. Germline CDR1 is SEHNR and CDR2 is FQNEAQ (reference sequence). V lost 0 bases, J lost 2 bases, and 2 bases stayed unmatched. The CDR3 covers 15 residues. Written as DNA, the CDR3 is TGTGCCAGCAGCTTAGCGCAGCGGGACACAGATACGCAGTATTTT. This codes for CASSLAQRDTDTQYF.

This chain uses TRBV19 with TRBJ1-1, with TRBD1 as a possible D gene (5 bases). CDR1 and CDR2 from the germline V gene are LNHDA and SQIVND (reference sequence). The CDR3 is 16 residues long. The V end was cut by 6 bases, the J end by 3 bases, with 20 bases between. The CDR3 spells CASSRGTPRRDTEAFF. CDR3 sequence (DNA): TGTGCCAGTAGCCGAGGGACTCCTAGGAGGGACACTGAAGCTTTCTTT.

As concerns this clone: Different DNA sequences within this sample yield the same CDR3. The chain links TRBV6-5 to TRBJ1-2; D call uncertain. The germline V gene has CDR1 MNHEY and CDR2 SVGAGI. V shed 2 bases and J shed 2 bases, with 6 bases lying between them. The CDR3 consists of 13 residues. CDR3 in amino acids: CASSYARNYGYTF. The CDR3 nucleotides are TGTGCCAGCAGTTACGCCAGGAACTATGGCTACACCTTC.